Following are 23 T cell receptor beta chains from one sample sequenced in a study of T cells in women clearing cervical HPV infection. Clones were read by immunoSEQ multiplex PCR, and TCRdb kept only the in-frame ones, dropping some. This sample's table reports 10,000 to 15,000 clones. Specimen: blood buffy coat. The receptors derive from a woman between 18 and 70 years old with a cervical HPV16 infection that either progressed to CIN3+ or cleared (not recorded which).

Of note for this clone: The CDR3 goes on 3 residues after the read ends, and that part is filled in from the germline J gene. The chain carries TRBV10-3 and TRBJ2-1; 10 nucleotides line up with TRBD2. CDR3 length: 13 residues. Germline-derived CDR1 and CDR2 are ENHRY and SYGVKD. The V segment lost 10 bases and the J segment 7 bases; nucleotides outside the gene matches: 7. The CDR3 sequence is CASIAGGGNEQFF. The sequenced CDR3 bases are TGTGCCAGCATAGCGGGGGGAGGGAATGAG.

Comment on this clone: The read ends 3 residues before the CDR3 terminus; that terminus is restored from the germline J gene. The rearrangement joins TRBV6-1 to TRBJ2-5; no clear D gene. The CDR3 is 14 residues long. In germline, CDR1 is MNHNS, CDR2 SASEGT. V was clipped by 2 bases and J by 1 base, with 8 bases between them. CDR3 DNA, as far as it was read: TGTGCCAGCAGTGAAAGCGTAAGCCAAGAGACC. Protein sequence: CASSESVSQET. The CDR3 in its entirety is CASSESVSQETQYF.

As concerns this clone: The DNA ends 3 residues before the CDR3 does, and the rest of the CDR3 is filled in from the germline J gene. The chain employs TRBV30 and TRBJ1-1; D might be TRBD1 (6 bases). Germline assignment: CDR1 GTSNPN and CDR2 SVGIG (reference sequence). The CDR3 has 16 amino acids. This CDR3 reads CAWSGVADSFADRAFF. The sequenced part of the CDR3 DNA is TGTGCCTGGAGTGGAGTCGCGGACAGTTTCGCCGACCGA. The entire variable domain, with the rest obtained from reference TRBV30 and TRBJ1-1, is as follows: SQTIHQWPATLVQPVGSPLSLECTVEGTSNPNLYWYRQAAGRGLQLLFYSVGIGQISSEVPQNLSASRPQDRQFILSSKKLLLSDSGFYLCAWSGVADSFADRAFFGQGTRLTVV.

Turning to this clone: The CDR3 end is not reached by the read, which stops 3 residues before it; the germline J gene fills it in. The rearrangement links TRBV6-2 or TRBV6-3 to TRBJ1-4; D unresolved. Trimming took off 5 bases at V and 7 bases at J, with 5 bases between the two ends. The CDR3 extends over 11 amino acids. Germline-derived CDR1 and CDR2 are MNHEY and SVGEGT. The CDR3 spells CASSQSEKLFF. CDR3 bases read: TGTGCCAGCAGTCAGAGTGAAAAA.

About this clone: The CDR3 is cut off 3 residues early in the read; its end comes from the germline J gene. This chain links TRBV6-2 or TRBV6-3 with TRBJ1-5; possible D gene TRBD1, 5 bases. CDR3 size: 14 residues. The V gene lost 7 bases and the J gene lost 2 bases, with 12 bases spanning the gap. CDR1 and CDR2 (germline): MNHEY, SVGEGT. CDR3 DNA, as far as it was read: TGTGCCAGCAACTACGGGGGTGGCAATCAGCCC. Residues: CASNYGGGNQP. The full-length CDR3 reads as CASNYGGGNQPQHF.

About this clone: The CDR3 is cut off 3 residues early in the read; its end comes from the germline J gene. V usage is TRBV5-1 and J usage is TRBJ2-7; tentatively, D is TRBD1 (6 bases). The CDR3 covers 13 residues. Trimming cost V 1 base and J 4 bases, with 9 bases left between them. From germline, CDR1 is SGHRS and CDR2 YFSETQ. The sequenced part of the CDR3 DNA is TGCGCCAGCAGCTTGAACAGGGAATACGAG. Amino acids: CASSLNREYE. The CDR3 in full is CASSLNREYEQYF.

In terms of frequency, this clone is medium-sized (0.01 to 0.1%). The read is 3 residues too short to cover the CDR3 end, so that end is filled in from the germline J gene. This chain uses TRBV7-2 with TRBJ2-4; 9 bases agree with TRBD2. Germline CDR1 is SGHTA and CDR2 is FQGNSA. This CDR3 comprises 15 residues. The junction had 7 bases not matched to a gene; V was cut back by 5 bases and J by 5 bases. The DNA read from the CDR3 is TGTGCCAGCAGCAGGGATAGCGGGGGCCAAAACATT. Amino acid sequence: CASSRDSGGQNI. The CDR3 reads in full as CASSRDSGGQNIQYF.

For this clone: The CDR3 end falls 3 residues outside the read, so it is completed with the germline J gene. Other DNA sequences in this specimen translate into the identical CDR3. The V and J genes are TRBV18 and TRBJ1-2; D is unresolved. The CDR3 is 15 residues long. Germline CDR1 is KGHSH and CDR2 is LQKENI. This CDR3 reads CASSPPTSGRADYTF. The CDR3 bases that were read are TGTGCCAGCTCACCACCAACGAGTGGGCGGGCTGAC.

To note about this clone: The read falls 3 residues short of the CDR3 end, and the missing part is taken from the germline J gene. This chain connects TRBV11-2 to TRBJ2-5; 9 bases map to TRBD1. Trimming removed 6 bases from V and 5 bases from J; junction bases left unmatched: 7. The germline CDR1 and CDR2 sequences are SGHAT and FQNNGV. There are 14 residues in the CDR3. CDR3 bases read: TGTGCCAGCAGATTACAGGGGGCCGAGGAGACC. Translated, it gives CASRLQGAEET. From start to end, the CDR3 is CASRLQGAEETQYF.

In the case of this clone: The CDR3 goes on 3 residues after the read ends, and that part is filled in from the germline J gene. The V gene is TRBV19, the J gene TRBJ2-2, with D possibly TRBD1 on 6 matching bases. The V gene's germline CDR1 is LNHDA and CDR2 SQIVND (reference sequence). The CDR3 totals 15 residues. CDR3 bases read: TGTGCCAGTAGTCCCCGGACAGCTGGGGCCAACGTG. Amino acid sequence: CASSPRTAGANV. In full, the CDR3 reads CASSPRTAGANVLFF. The full variable domain, rest sourced from reference TRBV19 and TRBJ2-2, is DGGITQSPKYLFRKEGQNVTLSCEQNLNHDAMYWYRQDPGQGLRLIYYSQIVNDFQKGDIAEGYSVSREKKESFPLTVTSAQKNPTAFYLCASSPRTAGANVLFFGEGSRLTVL.

CDR3 loop: CASSLQGKDTQYF. CDR3 bases read: TGTGCCAGCTCACTTCAGGGGAAGGATACG. The J gene is TRBJ2-3, the V gene TRBV18, with TRBD1 as a possible D gene (6 bases). The read ends 3 residues shy of where the CDR3 ends; the end is completed using the germline J gene. This CDR3 contains 13 residues. In germline, CDR1 is KGHSH, CDR2 LQKENI. The ends were cut back, 4 bases at V and 6 bases at J, with 11 bases in the middle.

As concerns this clone: The read ends 3 residues before the CDR3 terminus; that terminus is restored from the germline J gene. This chain uses TRBV7-2 with TRBJ2-3, with 8 bases that match TRBD2. This CDR3 comprises 15 residues. V lost 5 bases to trimming and J lost 2 bases; unmatched junction nucleotides: 6. Germline V gene lookup returns CDR1 SGHTA and CDR2 FQGNSA. CDR3 DNA (partial): TGTGCCAGCAGCGACCCGGGGGGGCCCACAGATACG. It is translated as CASSDPGGPTDT. The entire CDR3 protein is CASSDPGGPTDTQYF.

As regards this clone: From the germline J gene comes the end of the CDR3, since the read stops 3 residues before it. The chain carries TRBV20-1 and TRBJ2-1, with TRBD2 matching 9 bases. The junction had 2 bases not matched to a gene; V was cut back by 1 base and J by 4 bases. This CDR3 region has 14 residues. The germline gives CDR1 DFQATT, CDR2 SNEGSKA (reference sequence). The CDR3 protein is CSARGGGVYNEQFF. The covered CDR3 bases are TGCAGTGCTAGAGGCGGGGGGGTATACAATGAG.

As to this clone: Read coverage stops 3 residues before the CDR3 terminus; the germline J gene supplies the remainder. V usage is TRBV30 and J usage is TRBJ2-3, with D perhaps matching TRBD1 or TRBD2 (7 bases each). Germline CDR1 GTSNPN, CDR2 SVGIG (reference sequence). This CDR3 is built from 12 residues. The CDR3 protein is CAWRTGRETQYF. The part of the CDR3 DNA that was read is TGTGCCTGGAGGACAGGGAGGGAGACG.

As concerns this clone: The CDR3 end is not reached by the read, which stops 3 residues before it; the germline J gene fills it in. This chain connects TRBV19 to TRBJ2-2; 7 nucleotides match TRBD1. This CDR3 has 14 residues. Germline CDR1 and CDR2: LNHDA and SQIVND (reference sequence). The CDR3 sequence is CASSRGQRGEKLFF. The part of the CDR3 DNA that was read is TGTGCCAGTAGTAGGGGACAGAGGGGTGAAAAG.

Points on this clone: The read falls 3 residues short of the CDR3 end, and the missing part is taken from the germline J gene. The rearrangement uses TRBV20-1 and TRBJ2-7; 11 nucleotides agree with TRBD2. Trimming at V came to 6 bases and at J to 1 base, leaving 5 bases not matched to a gene. The CDR3 loop spans 14 amino acids. Per the germline V gene, CDR1 is DFQATT and CDR2 is SNEGSKA (reference sequence). The CDR3 sequence is CSATGTSGSYEQYF. The sequenced part of the CDR3 DNA is TGCAGTGCCACAGGGACTAGCGGATCCTACGAG.

As to this clone: The CDR3 extends 3 residues past the end of the read, so its final part is completed from the germline J gene. The rearrangement links TRBV12-3 or TRBV12-4 to TRBJ1-5; possibly TRBD1 for D (5 bases). There are 15 residues in the CDR3. Trimming removed 4 bases from V and 9 bases from J, with 19 bases in between. The CDR3 is CASSSGLAAQGPQHF. The CDR3 bases that were read are TGTGCCAGCAGTTCAGGATTGGCTGCTCAGGGGCCC.

With respect to this clone: The sequence runs out 3 residues before the end of the CDR3; the remainder is reconstructed from the germline J gene. The gene calls are TRBV5-6 and TRBJ2-2; TRBD1 agrees at 7 bases. The CDR3 spans 14 residues. Per the germline V gene, CDR1 is SGHDT and CDR2 is YYEEEE. The DNA read from the CDR3 is TGTGCCAGCAGCTTGGGAGGGGGCGATGAAAAG. Translating gives CASSLGGGDEK. The entire CDR3 reads CASSLGGGDEKLFF.

In terms of frequency, this clone is medium-sized. The read finishes 3 residues shy of the CDR3 end, and the germline J gene is used to complete it. V and J are TRBV29-1 and TRBJ2-5; 7 bases are a match to TRBD1. Germline trimming cut 4 bases from V and 7 bases from J; bases unmatched to any gene: 6. Germline-derived CDR1 and CDR2 are SQVTM and ANQGSEA. This CDR3 is 12 amino acids long. This CDR3 is CSVVAGGWTQYF. Partial CDR3 DNA: TGCAGCGTTGTCGCAGGGGGATGGACC.

Concerning this clone: Sequencing ends 3 residues short of the CDR3 end; the germline J gene provides the rest. The sample carries other DNA sequences with the same CDR3. This chain connects TRBV6-2 or TRBV6-3 to TRBJ1-5; maybe TRBD1 (6 bases). The CDR3 totals 14 residues. Germline V gene sequence: CDR1 MNHEY, CDR2 SVGEGT. The V and J ends lost 6 bases and 3 bases respectively, with 12 bases between them. CDR3 DNA (partial): TGTGCCAGCAGACCTACAGGGAACAATCAGCCC. As protein: CASRPTGNNQP. The CDR3 as a whole reads CASRPTGNNQPQHF.

In regard to this clone: The read finishes 3 residues shy of the CDR3 end, and the germline J gene is used to complete it. The chain combines TRBV10-3 with TRBJ2-5; the D gene is possibly TRBD1 (6 bases). Germline CDR1 reads ENHRY; CDR2 reads SYGVKD. The CDR3 consists of 14 residues. CDR3 region: CAISASDSTDTQYF. CDR3 DNA (partial): TGTGCCATCAGTGCGTCGGACAGCACAGATACC.

On this clone itself: The observed sequence ends 3 residues before the CDR3 terminus, with the missing tail filled in from the germline J gene. The chain carries TRBV7-8 and TRBJ2-7, with a tentative D call TRBD1 (5 bases). The V end was cut by 2 bases, the J end by 3 bases, with 5 bases between. CDR3 length: 12 amino acids. The V gene's germline CDR1 is SGHVS and CDR2 FQNEAQ. CDR3 DNA (partial): TGTGCCAGCAGCTTACAGGGCTACGAG. Residues: CASSLQGYE. The CDR3 in full is CASSLQGYEQYF.

A remark on this clone: The CDR3 end is not reached by the read, which stops 3 residues before it; the germline J gene fills it in. The V call is TRBV12-3 or TRBV12-4, the J call TRBJ2-3, with 9 bases matching TRBD1. The CDR3 is 16 residues long. The J segment lost 3 bases and the V segment lost 5 bases, leaving 9 bases of the junction unmatched. CDR3 sequence: CASSAHRGQGTDTQYF. The DNA read from the CDR3 is TGTGCCAGCAGTGCCCACAGGGGGCAGGGAACAGATACG.